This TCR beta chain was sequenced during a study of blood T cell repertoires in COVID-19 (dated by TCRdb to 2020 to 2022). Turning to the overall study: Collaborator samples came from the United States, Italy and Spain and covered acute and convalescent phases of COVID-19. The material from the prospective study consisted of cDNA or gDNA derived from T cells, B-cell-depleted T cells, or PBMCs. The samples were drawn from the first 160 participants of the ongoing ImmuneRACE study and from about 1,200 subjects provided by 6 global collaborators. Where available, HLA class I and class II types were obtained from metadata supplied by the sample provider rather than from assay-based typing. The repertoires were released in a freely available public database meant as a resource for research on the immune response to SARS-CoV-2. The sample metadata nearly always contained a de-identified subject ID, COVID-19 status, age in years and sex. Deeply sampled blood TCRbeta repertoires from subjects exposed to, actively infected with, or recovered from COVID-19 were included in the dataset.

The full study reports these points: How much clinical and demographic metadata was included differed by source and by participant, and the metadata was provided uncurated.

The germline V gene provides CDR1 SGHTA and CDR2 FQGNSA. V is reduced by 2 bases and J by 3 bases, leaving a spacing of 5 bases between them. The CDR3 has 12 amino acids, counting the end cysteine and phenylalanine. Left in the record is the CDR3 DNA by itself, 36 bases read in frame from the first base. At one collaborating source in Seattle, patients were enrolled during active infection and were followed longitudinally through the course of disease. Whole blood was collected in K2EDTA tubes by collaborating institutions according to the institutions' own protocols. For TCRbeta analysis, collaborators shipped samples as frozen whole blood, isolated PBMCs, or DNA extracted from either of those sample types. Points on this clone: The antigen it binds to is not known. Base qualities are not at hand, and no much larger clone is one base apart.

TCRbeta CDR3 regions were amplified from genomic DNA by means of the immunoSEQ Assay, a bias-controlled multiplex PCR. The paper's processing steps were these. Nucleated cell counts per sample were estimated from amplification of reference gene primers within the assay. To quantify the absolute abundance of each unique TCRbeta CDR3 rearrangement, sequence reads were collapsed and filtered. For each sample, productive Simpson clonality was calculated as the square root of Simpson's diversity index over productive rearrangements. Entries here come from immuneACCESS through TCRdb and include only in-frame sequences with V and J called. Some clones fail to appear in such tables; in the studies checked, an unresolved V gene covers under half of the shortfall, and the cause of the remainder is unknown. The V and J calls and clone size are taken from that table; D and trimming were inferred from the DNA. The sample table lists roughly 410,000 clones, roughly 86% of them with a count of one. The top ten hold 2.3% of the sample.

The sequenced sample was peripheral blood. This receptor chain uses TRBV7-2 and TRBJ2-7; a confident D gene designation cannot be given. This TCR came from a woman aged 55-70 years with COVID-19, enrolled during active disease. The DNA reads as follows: TGTGCCAGCAGCTTAAGCAACTACGAGCAGTACTTC. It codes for CASSLSNYEQYF.